This record concerns one T cell receptor beta chain sequence. Its antigen is as yet unknown. This record comes from a study of siplizumab effects on memory and regulatory T cells. Study-wide results and caveats: Siplizumab led to significantly less abundant alloreactive sequences that could be traced back to unstimulated CD4+ memory cells. Roughly 75-95% of proliferating CD4+ or CD8+ clones lacked a naive or memory phenotype that could be assigned. Greater diversity than memory cells seemed evident in naive T cells, which also appeared to be major alloresponse contributors.

In each sample, 10^5 or so TCR templates were assayed. The data were produced by immunoSEQ multiplex PCR, yet TCRdb's version contains in-frame clones alone and is incomplete. The data show 80,000 to 130,000 clones, around 94% seen once. Input material: Tregs sorted from blood. This receptor was identified in a human donor in good health.

The CDR3 region is CASSRIASDTQYF. CDR3 DNA: TGTGCCAGCAGCCGTATAGCGTCAGATACGCAGTATTTT. V gene TRBV6-5 combines with J gene TRBJ2-3; the D gene is possibly TRBD2 (5 bases). Germline values: CDR1 MNHEY, CDR2 SVGAGI. V lost 6 bases to trimming and J lost 4 bases, with 11 bases between them. CDR3 size: 13 residues.